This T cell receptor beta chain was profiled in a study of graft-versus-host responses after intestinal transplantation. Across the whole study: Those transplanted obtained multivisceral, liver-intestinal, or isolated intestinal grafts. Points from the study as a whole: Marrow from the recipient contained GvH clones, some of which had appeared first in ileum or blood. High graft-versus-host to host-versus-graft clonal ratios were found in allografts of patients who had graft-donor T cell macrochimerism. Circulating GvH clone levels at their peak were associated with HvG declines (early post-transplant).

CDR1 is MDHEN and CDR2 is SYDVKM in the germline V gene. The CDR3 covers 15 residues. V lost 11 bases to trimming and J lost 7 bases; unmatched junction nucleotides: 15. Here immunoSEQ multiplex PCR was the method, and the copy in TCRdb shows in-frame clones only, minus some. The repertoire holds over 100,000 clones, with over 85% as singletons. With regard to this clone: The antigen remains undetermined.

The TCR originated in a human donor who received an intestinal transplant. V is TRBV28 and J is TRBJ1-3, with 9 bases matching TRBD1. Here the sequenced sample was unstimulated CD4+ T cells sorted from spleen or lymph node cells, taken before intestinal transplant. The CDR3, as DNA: TGTGCCGCCAGCAAGGGAGGACAGGGGTGGAACACCATATATTTT. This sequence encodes CAASKGGQGWNTIYF.